Listed here are 10 T cell receptor beta chains from one sample, sequenced in a study of cytomegalovirus exposure and HLA in healthy donors. PCR amplification relied on 60 Vbeta primers (plus 13 Jbeta primers). Only in-frame clones appear in the TCRdb table, and some are missing; sequencing was by immunoSEQ multiplex PCR. The sample consists of about 190,000 clones, over 70% of them appearing once. The sequenced sample consisted of PBMCs. These receptors were taken from a woman under 30 in good health and CMV-seronegative.

The DNA of the CDR3 is TGTGCCAGCAGCTTCTCCCTTCAAGAGACCCAGTACTTC. Amino acids: CASSFSLQETQYF. V gene TRBV7-2 combines with J gene TRBJ2-5, with D uncertain. The CDR3 sequence is 13 residues long. The germline gives CDR1 SGHTA, CDR2 FQGNSA. The ends were cut back, 3 bases at V and 2 bases at J, with 7 bases in the middle.

This chain joins TRBV28 and TRBJ2-6; D uncertain. The germline V gene encodes CDR1 MDHEN and CDR2 SYDVKM. This CDR3 contains 15 residues. Trimming removed 3 bases from V and 2 bases from J, with 8 bases in between. The CDR3 spells CASSFELTGANVLTF. CDR3 DNA sequence: TGTGCCAGCAGTTTTGAGTTAACTGGGGCCAACGTCCTGACTTTC.

J is TRBJ2-7 and V is TRBV7-6, with D maybe TRBD2 (5 bases). Trimming took 1 base from V and 2 from J, leaving 12 bases between them. The CDR3 runs 15 residues. The V gene's germline CDR1 is SGHVS and CDR2 FNYEAQ. The CDR3 region has the DNA TGTGCCAGCAGCTTAGGCGGGTTAGGACCCTACGAGCAGTACTTC. Amino acids: CASSLGGLGPYEQYF.

This clone was recorded once. V usage is TRBV5-6 and J usage is TRBJ2-3, with TRBD2 matching 14 bases. This CDR3 has 18 amino acids. Germline assignment: CDR1 SGHDT and CDR2 YYEEEE. J lost 1 base, V lost 4 bases, and 8 bases had no gene match. DNA for the CDR3: TGTGCCAGCAGCCCGCCGGGACTAGCGGGAGCCGGCACAGATACGCAGTATTTT. This translates into CASSPPGLAGAGTDTQYF.

The chain couples TRBV7-3 to TRBJ2-5; tentatively, D is TRBD2 (6 bases). V was trimmed by 5 bases and J by 0 bases, leaving 13 bases between them. In germline, CDR1 is SGHTA, CDR2 FQGTGA. The CDR3 runs 15 residues. DNA of the CDR3: TGTGCCAGCAGCCCCCCGGGGGTTCACCAAGAGACCCAGTACTTC. Residues: CASSPPGVHQETQYF.

The chain has TRBV25-1 and TRBJ1-2, with no clear D. Trimming pared 1 base from V and 4 bases from J, leaving 10 bases between. Germline-derived CDR1 and CDR2 are MGHDK and SYGVNS. CDR3 length: 14 amino acids. The DNA of the CDR3 is TGTGCCAGCAGTGAATTTGGAGGATTCTATGGCTACACCTTC. This sequence encodes CASSEFGGFYGYTF.

This clone occurred a few times. V is TRBV7-2 and J is TRBJ1-1, with TRBD1 matching over 8 bases. This CDR3 is 14 amino acids long. CDR1 is SGHTA and CDR2 is FQGNSA in the germline V gene. V trimming: 4 bases; J trimming: 4 bases; junction bases outside the gene matches: 5. The CDR3 spells CASSWTGMATEAFF. The DNA for the CDR3 is TGTGCCAGCAGCTGGACAGGGATGGCCACTGAAGCTTTCTTT.

The rearrangement links TRBV4-2 to TRBJ1-1, with 7 nucleotides matching TRBD1. J gave up 5 bases and V 6 bases, and 15 bases lay outside the gene matches. Looked up from germline, CDR1 is LGHNA and CDR2 is YNFKEQ. This CDR3 is built from 16 residues. CDR3 sequence reads: CASSRATEGALTEAFF. The CDR3 nucleotides are TGTGCCAGCAGTCGGGCTACCGAGGGGGCCTTGACTGAAGCTTTCTTT.

This chain joins TRBV11-2 and TRBJ2-1; D gene unclear. Germline lookup yields CDR1 SGHAT and CDR2 FQNNGV. V was pared by 1 base and J by 7 bases, with 8 bases between. This CDR3 contains 13 residues. The CDR3 DNA follows: TGTGCCAGCAGCTTAGGAGTGGTAAATGAGCAGTTCTTC. Translating gives CASSLGVVNEQFF.

This clone has more than one count but fewer than ten. This chain joins TRBV10-3 and TRBJ1-5, with a possible D match to TRBD1 (6 bases). CDR3 length equals 14 residues. Germline lookup yields CDR1 ENHRY and CDR2 SYGVKD. Trimming removed 10 bases at V and 4 bases at J, with 17 bases between. The CDR3 bases are TGTGCCACCCGACAGGACCTGGGGAATCAGCCCCAGCATTTT. Its translation: CATRQDLGNQPQHF.